This record looks at one TCR beta chain sequence and its context. Antigen specificity is unknown. The CDR3 loop spans 14 amino acids. From germline, CDR1 is MDHEN and CDR2 SYDVKM. Trimming left V 2 bases short and J 6 bases short, with 10 bases between. In the PCR, 60 Vbeta and 13 Jbeta primers were used. Using immunoSEQ multiplex PCR, the repertoire was profiled, and TCRdb retains in-frame clones only, with some absent. The sample includes about 200,000 clones. Despite likely unrecorded immune exposures, the donors were nominally healthy at the time of sampling. These data are taken from a study of cytomegalovirus exposure and HLA in healthy donors. Overall study findings and caveats: Cytomegalovirus status was reportedly diagnosed by the classifier with high specificity and sensitivity.

V and J are TRBV28 and TRBJ2-2; D is unresolved. The TCR comes from a girl between 2 and 10 years old in good health and CMV-seropositive. The sequencing input was PBMCs. In DNA form, the CDR3 reads TGTGCCAGCAGTTTAACGGGTAACCCCGGGGAGCTGTTTTTT. Protein: CASSLTGNPGELFF.